A selection of T cell receptor beta chains follows, all from one sample in a study of OX40 agonist ivuxolimab in advanced cancers. The assay was immunoSEQ multiplex PCR, and TCRdb's table has in-frame clones only and misses some. The sample yields 50,000 to 70,000 clones, over 90% seen once. The source was CD4+ or CD8+ T cells sorted from blood, collected in a trial of the OX40 agonist ivuxolimab. These receptors were taken from an adult with an advanced solid tumor such as melanoma, head and neck, liver or kidney cancer. CDR3s include the opening cysteine and the closing phenylalanine or tryptophan. The order of the fields is CDR3 protein, CDR3 DNA, D gene, V gene, J gene, CDR3 length, clone size. A D gene is named only where the DNA matches it firmly. Clone size is not always given. Where it is, it says once, few, many or a class for expanded clones.

CASSQDVVSAGQGGYEQYF,TGCGCCAGCAGCCAAGACGTAGTATCTGCGGGACAGGGGGGATACGAGCAGTACTTC,TRBD1,TRBV4-3,TRBJ2-7,19,NA
CASSHVLGQGFLGYTF,TGCGCCAGCAGCCATGTCTTGGGACAGGGATTCCTTGGCTACACCTTC,TRBD1,TRBV4-3,TRBJ1-2,16,NA
CASSVGTSGRADTQYF,TGTGCCAGCAGCGTAGGCACTAGCGGGAGGGCGGATACGCAGTATTTT,TRBD2,TRBV9,TRBJ2-3,16,NA
CASSLRGQGAMGNEKLFF,TGTGCCAGCAGTTTAAGGGGACAGGGGGCAATGGGGAATGAAAAACTGTTTTTT,TRBD1,TRBV28,TRBJ1-4,18,NA
CASSLDLIRTEAFF,TGTGCCAGCAGCTTAGATTTAATTCGGACTGAAGCTTTCTTT,NA,TRBV11-2,TRBJ1-1,14,NA
CASSLSTGLREKLFF,TGCGCCAGCAGCCTCTCGACAGGTCTGAGAGAAAAACTGTTTTTT,NA,TRBV5-1,TRBJ1-4,15,NA
CASSSPERGLQETQYF,TGTGCCAGCAGCTCCCCCGAGAGGGGGTTACAAGAGACCCAGTACTTC,NA,TRBV7-9,TRBJ2-5,16,once
CASSPSMGAAYNEQFF,TGTGCCAGCAGTCCCTCGATGGGGGCCGCCTACAATGAGCAGTTCTTC,NA,TRBV27,TRBJ2-1,16,NA
CASSSVRSYNEQFF,TGTGCCAGCTCCAGCGTACGATCCTACAATGAGCAGTTCTTC,NA,TRBV9,TRBJ2-1,14,NA
CAIWAGSSTYEQYF,TGTGCCATCTGGGCCGGATCCTCAACCTACGAGCAGTACTTC,NA,TRBV10-3,TRBJ2-7,14,NA
CASRADTQYF,TGTGCCAGTAGGGCAGATACGCAGTATTTT,NA,TRBV19,TRBJ2-3,10,NA
CASSEVGNGRLEQYF,TGTGCCAGCAGTGAAGTAGGTAACGGGAGGCTCGAGCAGTACTTC,TRBD2,TRBV2,TRBJ2-7,15,NA
CAWTGGGYSSGNTIYF,TGTGCCTGGACAGGGGGAGGGTACTCCTCTGGAAACACCATATATTTT,TRBD1,TRBV30,TRBJ1-3,16,once
CSVQVPRYEQYF,TGCAGCGTTCAGGTGCCCCGGTACGAGCAGTACTTC,NA,TRBV29-1,TRBJ2-7,12,NA
CASSQTDTQYF,TGCGCCAGCAGCCAAACAGATACGCAGTATTTT,NA,TRBV4-1,TRBJ2-3,11,NA
CASSKGADCDNSNQPQHF,TGTGCCAGCAGCAAAGGGGCGGACTGTGACAATAGCAATCAGCCCCAGCATTTT,NA,TRBV21-1,TRBJ1-5,18,few
CASSLGGGRRPQHF,TGTGCCAGCAGCTTAGGCGGTGGACGACGGCCCCAGCATTTT,NA,TRBV11-2,TRBJ1-5,14,few
CASSSGVRPGSSGTGELFF,TGTGCCAGCAGCTCCGGCGTCCGTCCGGGGTCTTCTGGCACCGGGGAGCTGTTTTTT,NA,TRBV7-9,TRBJ2-2,19,once
CASSLDSGRWGELFF,TGTGCCAGCAGTTTGGATAGCGGGAGGTGGGGGGAGCTGTTTTTT,TRBD2,TRBV27,TRBJ2-2,15,NA
CASTTQKVRQRRSYEQYF,TGTGCCAGCACCACACAAAAGGTCCGGCAGAGGAGATCCTACGAGCAGTACTTC,NA,TRBV2,TRBJ2-7,18,NA
CASSLAARRYYNEQFF,TGTGCCAGCAGTTTAGCGGCCCGACGGTACTACAATGAGCAGTTCTTC,NA,TRBV28,TRBJ2-1,16,NA
CASSPTRENTEAFF,TGTGCCAGCAGTCCCACAAGGGAGAACACTGAAGCTTTCTTT,NA,TRBV6-4,TRBJ1-1,14,NA
CASRSGELIPGELFF,TGTGCCAGCAGGTCGGGGGAGTTAATTCCCGGGGAGCTGTTTTTT,NA,TRBV7-9,TRBJ2-2,15,NA
CASSLASGGTYEQYF,TGTGCCAGCAGCTTAGCGTCAGGGGGTACCTACGAGCAGTACTTC,TRBD1,TRBV7-8,TRBJ2-7,15,NA
CASSQSGLAVTDTQYF,TGCGCCAGCAGCCAATCGGGACTAGCGGTCACAGATACGCAGTATTTT,TRBD2,TRBV4-3,TRBJ2-3,16,once
CASSLASAGSNYGYTF,TGTGCCAGCAGCTTAGCGTCGGCAGGGAGTAACTATGGCTACACCTTC,NA,TRBV7-2,TRBJ1-2,16,NA
CASSFSGAAYEQYF,TGTGCCAGCAGTTTTAGCGGGGCCGCCTACGAGCAGTACTTC,TRBD2,TRBV27,TRBJ2-7,14,once
CATSTPRSGEEKLFF,TGTGCCACCAGCACCCCGCGGAGTGGGGAGGAAAAACTGTTTTTT,NA,TRBV15,TRBJ1-4,15,once
CASSVTGLAGRSSYNEQFF,TGTGCCAGCAGCGTAACGGGACTAGCGGGAAGAAGCTCCTACAATGAGCAGTTCTTC,TRBD2,TRBV9,TRBJ2-1,19,NA
CAWRRGVIAGYNEQFF,TGTGCTTGGAGGAGGGGGGTGATAGCGGGATATAATGAGCAGTTCTTC,TRBD2,TRBV30,TRBJ2-1,16,NA
CASSPQGGLAGQFF,TGTGCCAGCAGCCCCCAGGGGGGACTAGCGGGGCAGTTCTTC,TRBD2,TRBV9,TRBJ2-1,14,NA
CASSPPFSGSGYGYTF,TGTGCCAGCAGCCCTCCCTTTTCAGGGTCTGGCTATGGCTACACCTTC,NA,TRBV28,TRBJ1-2,16,once
CASSPRGGTGEQYF,TGTGCCAGCAGTCCGCGAGGGGGAACGGGAGAGCAGTACTTC,NA,TRBV7-6,TRBJ2-7,14,NA
CASSVGGNNEQFF,TGCGCCAGCAGCGTCGGGGGTAACAATGAGCAGTTCTTC,NA,TRBV5-1,TRBJ2-1,13,NA
CASSPAGGNEQFF,TGTGCCAGCAGCCCGGCAGGCGGGAATGAGCAGTTCTTC,NA,TRBV6-5,TRBJ2-1,13,NA
CASSLGGSGSYGDEQFF,TGTGCCAGCAGCTTAGGTGGTAGCGGGTCCTATGGGGATGAGCAGTTCTTC,TRBD2,TRBV11-2,TRBJ2-1,17,once
CASSREDPVYGTQYF,TGTGCCAGCAGCCGCGAAGACCCAGTATATGGGACCCAGTACTTC,NA,TRBV27,TRBJ2-5,15,NA
CASSIPGQGLSPPSSGNTIYF,TGTGCCAGTAGTATACCGGGACAAGGCCTATCCCCACCGAGCTCTGGAAACACCATATATTTT,NA,TRBV19,TRBJ1-3,21,NA
CASSLGPGGQETQYF,TGTGCCAGCAGCTTGGGTCCGGGGGGACAGGAGACCCAGTACTTC,NA,TRBV11-3,TRBJ2-5,15,NA
CASSLVPGLAGRSYEQYF,TGTGCCAGCAGTTTAGTTCCGGGACTAGCGGGACGGTCCTACGAGCAGTACTTC,TRBD2,TRBV27,TRBJ2-7,18,NA
CSQLTAYEQYF,TGCAGTCAATTGACGGCCTACGAGCAGTACTTC,NA,TRBV29-1,TRBJ2-7,11,NA
CASRPVDAPDSYEQYF,TGTGCCAGCAGGCCGGTGGACGCCCCCGACTCCTACGAGCAGTACTTC,NA,TRBV6-4,TRBJ2-7,16,NA
CASSRPGQGIYEQYF,TGTGCCAGCAGCCGCCCGGGACAGGGGATCTACGAGCAGTACTTC,TRBD1,TRBV27,TRBJ2-7,15,once
CASSYHTTGTETYNEQFF,TGTGCCAGCAGCTACCATACAACCGGGACGGAAACCTACAATGAGCAGTTCTTC,NA,TRBV11-3,TRBJ2-1,18,once